These 12 T cell receptor beta chains were all obtained from the same sample, sequenced in a study of CD8 T cells in ankylosing spondylitis. TCRdb processed the 5' RACE reads anew with MiXCR; each CDR3 protein has one entry. The sample carries 200,000 to 300,000 distinct CDR3 sequences, 8% to 11% recorded once. Sequences were obtained from blood, either unsorted or a sorted T cell fraction (not recorded which). The receptors here all came from a male donor with ankylosing spondylitis or in good health (not recorded which).

This clonotype has more than one count but fewer than ten. The CDR3, as DNA: TGTGCCAGCTCACCACGTAGCGGGACAGGGATCTACGAGCAGTACTTC. Translating gives CASSPRSGTGIYEQYF. V gene TRBV18 combines with J gene TRBJ2-7; D is perhaps TRBD1 (9 bases). This CDR3 region has 16 residues. Germline V gene lookup returns CDR1 KGHSH and CDR2 LQKENI. V lost 1 base and J lost 3, with 16 bases in between.

The chain employs TRBV3-1 and TRBJ1-5; 10 positions match TRBD1. Germline V gene data show CDR1 as LGHDT and CDR2 as YNNKEL (reference sequence). The CDR3 is made up of 17 amino acids. This chain's CDR3 is CTISETRDRGPDQPQHF. In nucleotides, the CDR3 is TGTACCATCTCTGAGACCCGGGACAGGGGCCCCGATCAGCCCCAGCATTTT.

This clonotype appeared many times. The rearrangement joins TRBV5-1 to TRBJ2-5; D is uncertain. The V gene's germline CDR1 is SGHRS and CDR2 YFSETQ. The CDR3 is 14 amino acids. Trimming took off 3 bases at V and 0 bases at J, with 9 bases between the two ends. CDR3: CASSSPLNQETQYF. CDR3 nucleotide sequence: TGCGCCAGCAGCTCCCCGCTAAACCAAGAGACCCAGTACTTC.

This clonotype was detected only a few times. This chain links TRBV2 with TRBJ1-3; D call uncertain. CDR1 SNHLY and CDR2 FYNNEI come from the germline V gene. The CDR3 is 16 amino acids. V was cut by 1 base and J by 0 bases, with 10 bases left in between. The CDR3 spells CASSEGTVNSGNTIYF. The CDR3, as DNA: TGTGCCAGCAGTGAAGGGACGGTTAACTCTGGAAACACCATATATTTT.

This clonotype was detected many times. The chain joins TRBV20-1 to TRBJ2-7, with TRBD1 matching over 7 bases. Unmatched junction bases numbered 6, after V lost 3 bases and J lost 1 base. Looked up from germline, CDR1 is DFQATT and CDR2 is SNEGSKA (reference sequence). This CDR3 has 14 amino acids. The DNA of the CDR3 is TGCAGTGCTAGGACAGGGAACTTATCCTACGAGCAGTACTTC. Protein: CSARTGNLSYEQYF.

This clonotype was counted at least ten times. The genes are TRBV6-4 and TRBJ2-3; D is uncertain. Between the trimmed V and J ends, which lost 0 bases and 4 bases, there was a span of 5 bases. Germline lookup yields CDR1 MRHNA and CDR2 SNTAGT. This CDR3 comprises 13 residues. CDR3 loop: CASSDSAADTQYF. The CDR3 DNA sequence: TGTGCCAGCAGTGACTCGGCTGCAGATACGCAGTATTTT.

This clonotype appeared many times. V usage is TRBV3-1 and J usage is TRBJ2-1; TRBD2 matches at 9 bases. V trimming: 1 base; J trimming: 8 bases; junction bases outside the gene matches: 9. The CDR3 consists of 16 residues. Germline V gene data show CDR1 as LGHDT and CDR2 as YNNKEL (reference sequence). This CDR3 is CASSQGLAVIQDEQFF. For the CDR3, the DNA is TGTGCCAGCAGCCAAGGACTAGCGGTAATACAAGATGAGCAGTTCTTC.

This clonotype was picked up many times. The chain is built from TRBV12-3 or TRBV12-4 and TRBJ2-2, with 11 positions matching TRBD2. CDR3 length: 16 residues. The junction had 12 bases not matched to a gene; V was cut back by 6 bases and J by 9 bases. CDR3 protein: CASSRDLAGGVRELFF. The CDR3 DNA is TGTGCCAGCAGCCGAGATCTAGCGGGAGGAGTGAGGGAGCTGTTTTTT.

A remark on this clonotype: The junction differs from germline at one of its ends, possibly a read error. The rearrangement joins TRBV20-1 to TRBJ2-1; a weak D match, TRBD2 (5 bases). Germline V CDR1 and CDR2: DFQATT, SNEGSKA (reference sequence). The CDR3 totals 13 residues. The CDR3 DNA reads TGCAGTACTAGAGGCTTAATCGACAATGAGCAGTTCTTC. This gives the protein CSTRGLIDNEQFF.

At least ten counts were recorded for this clonotype. This chain joins TRBV18 and TRBJ1-2, with D possibly being TRBD1 (5 bases). Trimming pared 3 bases from V and 4 bases from J, leaving 12 bases between. Per the germline V gene, CDR1 is KGHSH and CDR2 is LQKENI. The CDR3 spans 14 residues. This chain's CDR3 is CASSPGTQGYGYTF. The CDR3 nucleotides are TGTGCCAGCTCACCCGGGACGCAGGGCTATGGCTACACCTTC.

In its sample, this clonotype was seen many times. The J gene is TRBJ1-2, the V gene TRBV5-1; D is uncertain. Deletions cut 0 bases from V and 6 bases from J, with 12 bases between. The CDR3 loop spans 14 amino acids. Germline-derived CDR1 and CDR2 are SGHRS and YFSETQ. CDR3 coding DNA: TGCGCCAGCAGCTTGGCTGGGGTGGTGGATGGCTACACCTTC. This sequence encodes CASSLAGVVDGYTF.

This clonotype has a handful of counts. The CDR3 reads CASSPNEGTYNEQFF. For the CDR3, the DNA is TGTGCCAGCTCACCAAATGAGGGGACATACAATGAGCAGTTCTTC. V and J are TRBV18 and TRBJ2-1, with D possibly being TRBD1 (6 bases). The CDR3 loop spans 15 amino acids. Per germline, CDR1 KGHSH and CDR2 LQKENI. V lost 2 bases to trimming and J lost 4 bases, with 12 bases between them.